This entry lists 22 T cell receptor beta chains sequenced from one sample in a study of TIL therapy for anti-PD-1-resistant metastatic lung cancer. Indicated time point: pre-treatment sample, taken before nivolumab and TIL therapy. The libraries were made with immunoSEQ v3. Profiling relied on immunoSEQ multiplex PCR, and the TCRdb table lists in-frame clones only, not all of them. There are tens of thousands of clones in the sample; around 87% occur only once, and 2.6% lies in the top ten. Sequenced here: blood, sampled at baseline. All receptors derive from a person between 30 and 79 years old with non-small cell lung cancer.

The gene calls are TRBV3-1 (or the pseudogene TRBV3-2) and TRBJ2-2; 9 nucleotides align to TRBD2. CDR1 is LGHDT and CDR2 is YNNKEL in the germline V gene (reference sequence). The CDR3 spans 18 residues. V trimming: 0 bases; J trimming: 4 bases; junction bases outside the gene matches: 9. The DNA for the CDR3 is TGTGCCAGCAGCCAAGATTTGGCGGGGGGGCCGGGCACCGGGGAGCTGTTTTTT. It translates to CASSQDLAGGPGTGELFF.

This clone was detected only a few times. The V and J genes are TRBV10-3 and TRBJ1-1; D not resolved. The CDR3 sequence is 12 residues long. The V gene's germline CDR1 is ENHRY and CDR2 SYGVKD. Trimming left V 3 bases short and J 10 bases short, with 12 bases between. CDR3 bases: TGTGCCATCAGTGATGAGAAAACTAGAGCTTTCTTT. This sequence encodes CAISDEKTRAFF.

This sequence joins TRBV1 and TRBJ2-1; TRBD2, as called in the table, went unchecked against the DNA. TRBV1 is termed a pseudogene. The CDR3 consists of 17 residues. CDR3 nucleotides: TGCACCAGCAGCCAACGGGGACTAGCGGGGGGGAACAATGAGCAGTTCTTC. This gives the protein CTSSQRGLAGGNNEQFF.

The V and J genes are TRBV7-9 and TRBJ2-2; no reliable D call. Deletions cut 5 bases from V and 6 bases from J, with 22 bases between. CDR1 is SEHNR, CDR2 FQNEAQ, per germline (reference sequence). CDR3 size: 17 residues. CDR3 DNA sequence: TGTGCCAGCAGCCGGTTGTTCCCGGGTAACTCCCCCGGGGAGCTGTTTTTT. This translates into CASSRLFPGNSPGELFF.

Only one count was recorded for this clone. The V and J genes are TRBV18 and TRBJ2-4; TRBD2 might be the D (5 bases). V was pared by 3 bases and J by 11 bases, with 17 bases between. This CDR3 has 14 amino acids. Germline assignment: CDR1 KGHSH and CDR2 LQKENI. CDR3: CASSPNEGTGLQYF. Written as DNA, the CDR3 is TGTGCCAGCTCACCGAACGAGGGCACCGGACTTCAGTACTTC.

This chain joins TRBV6-1 and TRBJ2-7, with D possibly TRBD1 on 5 matching bases. V lost 3 bases and J 0 bases, leaving 12 bases between the germline ends. The CDR3 loop spans 15 amino acids. Germline CDR1 reads MNHNS; CDR2 reads SASEGT. This chain's CDR3 is CASSDHGASSYEQYF. In DNA, the CDR3 is TGTGCCAGCAGTGACCATGGGGCGAGCTCCTACGAGCAGTACTTC.

J is TRBJ2-2 and V is TRBV2; D is uncertain. The CDR3 totals 14 residues. Germline V gives CDR1 SNHLY, CDR2 FYNNEI. Trimming took 5 bases from V and 3 from J, leaving 10 bases between them. The CDR3 here is CASSLPLDTGELFF. The CDR3 nucleotides read TGTGCCAGCAGTTTACCCCTCGACACCGGGGAGCTGTTTTTT.

The V and J genes are TRBV7-2 and TRBJ1-2, with 7 positions matching TRBD1. V lost 2 bases and J lost 9; bases outside the gene matches: 9. There are 14 residues in the CDR3. The germline CDR1 and CDR2 sequences are SGHTA and FQGNSA. Written as DNA, the CDR3 is TGTGCCAGCAGCTTAAGTGGGACAGCCGGGAGCTACACCTTC. Amino acids: CASSLSGTAGSYTF.

The chain is built from TRBV5-1 and TRBJ1-1; tentatively, D is TRBD1 (6 bases). V lost 0 bases, J lost 6 bases, and 15 bases lay in between. The germline V gene has CDR1 SGHRS and CDR2 YFSETQ. The CDR3 totals 15 residues. The CDR3 is CASSLEGGAKPEAFF. For the CDR3, the DNA is TGCGCCAGCAGCTTGGAGGGGGGCGCGAAACCTGAAGCTTTCTTT.

The chain combines TRBV6-5 with TRBJ1-3; D is undetermined. Germline V gene lookup returns CDR1 MNHEY and CDR2 SVGAGI. CDR3 length: 15 residues. Trimming pared 0 bases from V and 9 bases from J, leaving 15 bases between. The CDR3 nucleotides read TGTGCCAGCAGTTACTCGAAAACAGCCAGCAGCACCATATATTTT. It specifies CASSYSKTASSTIYF.

The chain joins TRBV5-4 to TRBJ2-3; 10 bases fit TRBD2. The CDR3 is made up of 14 amino acids. The V gene's germline CDR1 is SGHNT and CDR2 YYREEE (reference sequence). V was clipped by 4 bases and J by 4 bases; unmatched bases: 3. The CDR3 is CASSIGLAADTQYF. The CDR3 region has the DNA TGTGCCAGCAGCATTGGACTAGCGGCAGATACGCAGTATTTT.

The V gene is TRBV28, the J gene TRBJ2-7, with D perhaps matching TRBD1 (6 bases). The CDR3 runs to 14 residues. The ends were cut back, 6 bases at V and 4 bases at J, with 16 bases in the middle. Germline lookup yields CDR1 MDHEN and CDR2 SYDVKM. The CDR3 region is CASSNRALEYEQYF. The CDR3 DNA sequence: TGTGCCAGCAGCAACAGGGCCCTGGAATACGAGCAGTACTTC.

The rearrangement uses TRBV28 and TRBJ1-1; D is unclear. V was pared by 3 bases and J by 7 bases, with 6 bases between. CDR1 is MDHEN and CDR2 is SYDVKM in the germline V gene. The CDR3 loop spans 11 amino acids. CDR3: CASSFKGEAFF. Here the CDR3 DNA reads TGTGCCAGCAGTTTCAAGGGTGAAGCTTTCTTT.

This chain uses TRBV27 with TRBJ1-6; no definite D call. Germline V CDR1 and CDR2: MNHEY, SMNVEV (reference sequence). Deletions cut 7 bases from V and 6 bases from J, with 7 bases between. This CDR3 is 12 amino acids long. CDR3 coding DNA: TGTGCCAGCACCCTGGGTAATTCACCCCTCCACTTT. This codes for CASTLGNSPLHF.

The rearrangement uses TRBV11-2 and TRBJ2-7; possible D gene TRBD1, 6 bases. Trimming stripped 3 bases from V and 3 bases from J, with 9 bases between. CDR3 length: 13 residues. Germline V gene data show CDR1 as SGHAT and CDR2 as FQNNGV. The chain's CDR3 is CASSFDRNYEQYF. In DNA, the CDR3 is TGTGCCAGCAGCTTCGACAGGAACTACGAGCAGTACTTC.

The chain links TRBV4-1 to TRBJ1-5, with a possible D match to TRBD1 (6 bases). The CDR3 length is 15 residues. Trimming removed 0 bases at V and 4 bases at J, with 10 bases between. From germline, CDR1 is MGHRA and CDR2 YSYEKL. The CDR3 DNA is TGCGCCAGCAGCCAAGATCACAGGGTAAATCAGCCCCAGCATTTT. Translating it yields CASSQDHRVNQPQHF.

V usage is TRBV11-2 and J usage is TRBJ1-4, with D possibly TRBD1 on 5 matching bases. Germline V gene sequence: CDR1 SGHAT, CDR2 FQNNGV. The length of the CDR3 is 15 residues. Trimming removed 2 bases from V and 7 bases from J, with 14 bases in between. The CDR3 sequence is CASSLRGVGLEKLFF. CDR3 nucleotide sequence: TGTGCCAGCAGCTTACGAGGAGTGGGGCTTGAAAAACTGTTTTTT.

Written as DNA, the CDR3 is TGTGCCAGCAGCCAAGGGGGACTAGCGGGAGTCACAGATACGCAGTATTTT. This codes for CASSQGGLAGVTDTQYF. The chain employs TRBV28 and TRBJ2-3, with 14 bases identical to TRBD2. Germline V gene lookup returns CDR1 MDHEN and CDR2 SYDVKM. The CDR3 has 17 residues. Trimming removed 6 bases from V and 2 bases from J; junction bases left unmatched: 7.

The rearrangement uses TRBV19 and TRBJ1-6; D gene unclear. V dropped 0 bases and J dropped 7 bases, with 10 bases sitting between them. This CDR3 is built from 15 residues. Germline V gives CDR1 LNHDA, CDR2 SQIVND (reference sequence). The CDR3 loop reads CASSIDPRLNSPLHF. The CDR3 DNA is TGTGCCAGTAGTATAGATCCCAGACTAAATTCACCCCTCCACTTT.

This clone has a count of ten or more. This rearrangement joins TRBV28 to TRBJ2-6, with D unclear. With 7 bases removed from V and 4 bases from J, the gap between germline ends came to 14 bases. The CDR3 is 15 amino acids. CDR1 and CDR2 (germline): MDHEN, SYDVKM. The CDR3 is CASTPSRGGANVLTF. For the CDR3, the DNA is TGTGCCAGCACCCCATCGAGAGGAGGGGCCAACGTCCTGACTTTC.

This clone is a singleton in its sample. V usage is TRBV5-4 and J usage is TRBJ1-3; D call uncertain. V shed 0 bases and J shed 0 bases, with 13 bases lying between them. The CDR3 contains 17 residues. CDR1 is SGHNT and CDR2 is YYREEE in the germline V gene (reference sequence). Written as DNA, the CDR3 is TGTGCCAGCAGCTTGGCCGGTCGTCGACCCTCTGGAAACACCATATATTTT. Translating it yields CASSLAGRRPSGNTIYF.

This chain connects TRBV3-1 (or the pseudogene TRBV3-2) to TRBJ2-3, with TRBD2 identical over 9 bases. Germline lookup yields CDR1 LGHDT and CDR2 YNNKEL (reference sequence). The J segment lost 7 bases and the V segment lost 3 bases, leaving 11 bases of the junction unmatched. CDR3 length: 16 residues. CDR3 sequence: CASSHFTAGGRYTQYF. In DNA, the CDR3 is TGTGCCAGCAGCCACTTCACCGCGGGGGGGCGGTATACGCAGTATTTT.